This T cell receptor beta chain appears in the sequencing data of a study of T cell changes during pregnancy in multiple sclerosis (dated by TCRdb to about 2019). Regarding the study in general: The study examined how the T cell repertoire changed over the course of pregnancy in women with multiple sclerosis.

CDR1 WSHSY and CDR2 SAAADI are derived from the germline V gene. Taken from cysteine to phenylalanine, the CDR3 has 16 residues. The CDR3 DNA has 48 bases and is translated from base 1. The germline V and J ends show losses of 3 bases and 1 base respectively, and no gene match explains 2 bases of the junction. The library was built by means of the immunoSEQ multiplex PCR assay. Imported from immuneACCESS, the table was reduced by TCRdb to in-frame sequences with V and J called. These copies leave out some clones; in studies compared against another copy, an unresolved V gene accounts for under half, and the cause of the remainder is not known. This sample is represented by approximately 89,000 clones; approximately 94% of them were singletons. The biggest ten clones account for 2% to 3% of the sample. Of note for this clone: The antigen this receptor binds is unknown. Nothing much larger sits one base from this clone, and base qualities are not available.

The source of this sequence is a female donor with multiple sclerosis, enrolled in a pregnancy study. The material sequenced was peripheral blood, taken in the third trimester of pregnancy. The chain was built from TRBV10-2 and TRBJ2-5; 13 central nucleotides agree with TRBD2. CDR3 sequence: CASSDRLAGGQETQYF. The DNA sequence reads TGCGCCAGCAGTGACCGACTAGCGGGGGGCCAAGAGACCCAGTACTTC.